This entry lists 11 T cell receptor beta chains sequenced from one sample in a study of T-cell memory formation after mild COVID-19. TCRdb processed the 5' RACE reads anew with MiXCR; each CDR3 protein has one entry. The sample yields 450,000 to 650,000 distinct CDR3 sequences, approximately 18% seen once. The specimen was PBMCs or a T cell subset sorted from them (not recorded which). Source of these receptors: an adult woman who had mild COVID-19 (a few samples of this study predate the infection). Cell type and time point are not known.

This clonotype was seen a handful of times. Here the CDR3 DNA reads TGCGCCAGCAGAGGATCCGGGGGGGCAGATACGCAGTATTTT. This gives the protein CASRGSGGADTQYF. This chain uses TRBV4-3 with TRBJ2-3; 8 nucleotides line up with TRBD2. V lost 6 bases, J lost 4 bases, and 6 bases stayed unmatched. In germline, CDR1 is LGHNA, CDR2 YSLEER. This CDR3 has 14 residues.

This clonotype turned up a few times. The chain couples TRBV5-1 to TRBJ2-2; D could derive from TRBD1 or TRBD2 (5 bases each). This CDR3 is 18 amino acids long. The V end was cut by 1 base, the J end by 5 bases, with 21 bases between. Per the germline V gene, CDR1 is SGHRS and CDR2 is YFSETQ. CDR3: CASSLPSRDGVWTGELFF. CDR3 sequence (DNA): TGCGCCAGCAGCTTGCCTAGCAGGGATGGAGTTTGGACCGGGGAGCTGTTTTTT. The variable domain in full, with the rest retrieved from reference TRBV5-1 and TRBJ2-2, is KAGVTQTPRYLIKTRGQQVTLSCSPISGHRSVSWYQQTPGQGLQFLFEYFSETQRNKGNFPGRFSGRQFSNSRSEMNVSTLELGDSALYLCASSLPSRDGVWTGELFFGEGSRLTVL.

The V gene is TRBV6-5, the J gene TRBJ2-7; D ambiguous. The CDR3 is 13 residues long. Germline-derived CDR1 and CDR2 are MNHEY and SVGAGI. V was shortened by 3 bases and J by 2 bases, with 8 bases between the two germline ends. The CDR3 is CASSYLGTYEQYF. CDR3 bases: TGTGCCAGCAGTTATCTGGGGACCTACGAGCAGTACTTC.

The rearrangement links TRBV7-9 to TRBJ2-7; D not certain. The V gene's germline CDR1 is SEHNR and CDR2 FQNEAQ (reference sequence). The CDR3 loop spans 14 amino acids. The V end lost 2 bases, the J end lost 2 bases, and 10 bases lay between the germline ends. The DNA of the CDR3 is TGTGCCAGCAGCTTATCCCAGGTCACCTACGAGCAGTACTTC. Its translation is CASSLSQVTYEQYF.

This clonotype appeared once. The rearrangement uses TRBV7-9 and TRBJ2-1; D perhaps matches TRBD2 (5 bases). CDR1 is SEHNR, CDR2 FQNEAQ, per germline (reference sequence). There are 16 residues in the CDR3. V was shortened by 6 bases and J by 5 bases, with 20 bases between the two germline ends. In DNA, the CDR3 is TGTGCCAGCAGTCCGTTGGGAGTCAAGGCCGACAATGAGCAGTTCTTC. Its protein is CASSPLGVKADNEQFF. The full variable domain, rest sourced from reference TRBV7-9 and TRBJ2-1, is DTGVSQNPRHKITKRGQNVTFRCDPISEHNRLYWYRQTLGQGPEFLTYFQNEAQLEKSRLLSDRFSAERPKGSFSTLEIQRTEQGDSAMYLCASSPLGVKADNEQFFGPGTRLTVL.

The chain couples TRBV19 to TRBJ1-1, with TRBD1 identical over 7 bases. The CDR3 extends over 15 amino acids. J gave up 1 base and V 8 bases, and 10 bases lay outside the gene matches. Germline V CDR1 and CDR2: LNHDA, SQIVND (reference sequence). The CDR3 spells CASGDKTGWNTEAFF. CDR3 DNA sequence: TGTGCCAGTGGGGACAAGACAGGGTGGAACACTGAAGCTTTCTTT.

This clonotype was seen repeatedly, ten times or more. The gene calls are TRBV5-1 and TRBJ2-5, with D tentatively TRBD1 (6 bases). V was trimmed by 4 bases and J by 2 bases, leaving 15 bases between them. The CDR3 has 15 amino acids. Germline V gives CDR1 SGHRS, CDR2 YFSETQ. CDR3 sequence: CASSSQGQSQETQYF. Written as DNA, the CDR3 is TGCGCCAGCAGCAGCCAAGGACAGAGTCAAGAGACCCAGTACTTC. Looking up the rest from reference TRBV5-1 and TRBJ2-5 gives the full variable domain: KAGVTQTPRYLIKTRGQQVTLSCSPISGHRSVSWYQQTPGQGLQFLFEYFSETQRNKGNFPGRFSGRQFSNSRSEMNVSTLELGDSALYLCASSSQGQSQETQYFGPGTRLLVL.

A few counts support this clonotype. This rearrangement joins TRBV5-1 to TRBJ2-2, with D tentatively TRBD2 (5 bases). V lost 7 bases, J lost 2 bases, and 12 bases lay in between. The germline CDR1 and CDR2 sequences are SGHRS and YFSETQ. The CDR3 has 14 amino acids. The DNA for the CDR3 is TGCGCCAGCCGGAGGCAGGCTAACACCGGGGAGCTGTTTTTT. Its translation: CASRRQANTGELFF.

J is TRBJ2-3 and V is TRBV6-2 or TRBV6-3; D is possibly TRBD2 (6 bases). Germline lookup yields CDR1 MNHEY and CDR2 SVGEGT. Trimming stripped 6 bases from V and 4 bases from J, with 14 bases between. CDR3 size: 14 residues. CDR3 protein: CASRRLVRADTQYF. The CDR3, as DNA: TGTGCCAGCAGACGACTAGTGCGGGCAGATACGCAGTATTTT.

This chain connects TRBV7-6 to TRBJ1-1; D is possibly TRBD1 (5 bases). The CDR3 runs to 14 residues. Trimming took 2 bases from V and 4 from J, leaving 11 bases between them. Germline-derived CDR1 and CDR2 are SGHVS and FNYEAQ. The CDR3 sequence is CASSLNRGGTEAFF. In DNA form, the CDR3 reads TGTGCCAGCAGCTTAAATCGGGGGGGCACTGAAGCTTTCTTT.

This clonotype was observed a few times. V usage is TRBV7-8 and J usage is TRBJ2-3; no clear D. This CDR3 has 14 residues. The germline V gene has CDR1 SGHVS and CDR2 FQNEAQ. Trimming took off 3 bases at V and 4 bases at J, with 11 bases between the two ends. The CDR3 DNA is TGTGCCAGCAGCTTCGACCCCACCGCAGATACGCAGTATTTT. It encodes CASSFDPTADTQYF.